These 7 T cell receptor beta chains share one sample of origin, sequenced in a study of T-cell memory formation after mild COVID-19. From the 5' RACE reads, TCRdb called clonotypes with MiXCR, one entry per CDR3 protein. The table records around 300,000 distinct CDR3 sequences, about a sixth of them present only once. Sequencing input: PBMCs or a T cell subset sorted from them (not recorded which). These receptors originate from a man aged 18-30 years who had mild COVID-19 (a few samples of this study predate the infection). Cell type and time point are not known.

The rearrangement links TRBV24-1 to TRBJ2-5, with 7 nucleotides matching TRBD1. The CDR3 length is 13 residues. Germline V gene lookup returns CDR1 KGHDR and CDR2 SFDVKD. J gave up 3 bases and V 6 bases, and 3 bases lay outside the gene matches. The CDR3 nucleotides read TGTGCCACCAGTTTCGGGACAGAAGAGACCCAGTACTTC. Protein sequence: CATSFGTEETQYF.

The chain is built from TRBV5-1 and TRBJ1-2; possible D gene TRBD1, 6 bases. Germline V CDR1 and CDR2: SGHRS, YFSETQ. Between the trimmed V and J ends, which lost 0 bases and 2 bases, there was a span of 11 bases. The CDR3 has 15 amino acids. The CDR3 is CASSLVAGANYGYTF. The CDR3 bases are TGCGCCAGCAGCTTGGTCGCAGGGGCCAACTATGGCTACACCTTC.

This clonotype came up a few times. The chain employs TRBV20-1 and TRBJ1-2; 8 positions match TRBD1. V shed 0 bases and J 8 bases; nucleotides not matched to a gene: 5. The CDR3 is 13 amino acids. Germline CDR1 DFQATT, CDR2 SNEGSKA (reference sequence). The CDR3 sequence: CSAREPDREGYTF. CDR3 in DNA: TGCAGTGCTAGAGAACCGGACAGGGAGGGCTACACCTTC.

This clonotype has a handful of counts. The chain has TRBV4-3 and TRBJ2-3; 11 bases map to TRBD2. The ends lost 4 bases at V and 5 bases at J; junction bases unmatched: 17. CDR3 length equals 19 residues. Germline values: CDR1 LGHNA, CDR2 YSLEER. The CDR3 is CASSRFGPQNLAGGDTQYF. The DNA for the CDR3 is TGCGCCAGCAGCCGATTTGGGCCTCAGAATCTAGCGGGGGGAGATACGCAGTATTTT.

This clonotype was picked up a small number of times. The CDR3 nucleotides are TGTGCCAGCAGCTTACAAAGGGGTCGTGGGACAGGGTGGAATCAGCCCCAGCATTTT. This translates into CASSLQRGRGTGWNQPQHF. The V call is TRBV7-2, the J call TRBJ1-5; 9 nucleotides match TRBD1. This CDR3 spans 19 amino acids. The germline V gene has CDR1 SGHTA and CDR2 FQGNSA. The V and J ends lost 2 bases and 4 bases, in that order; junction bases with no gene match: 15. Full variable domain (outside the CDR3, taken from reference TRBV7-2 and TRBJ1-5): GAGVSQSPSNKVTEKGKDVELRCDPISGHTALYWYRQSLGQGLEFLIYFQGNSAPDKSGLPSDRFSAERTGGSVSTLTIQRTQQEDSAVYLCASSLQRGRGTGWNQPQHFGDGTRLSIL.

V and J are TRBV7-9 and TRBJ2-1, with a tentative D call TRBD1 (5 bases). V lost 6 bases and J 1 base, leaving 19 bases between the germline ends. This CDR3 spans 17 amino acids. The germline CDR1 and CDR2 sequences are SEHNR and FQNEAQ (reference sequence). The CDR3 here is CASRPGARERSYNEQFF. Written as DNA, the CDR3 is TGTGCCAGCAGACCAGGAGCCAGGGAACGTTCCTACAATGAGCAGTTCTTC.

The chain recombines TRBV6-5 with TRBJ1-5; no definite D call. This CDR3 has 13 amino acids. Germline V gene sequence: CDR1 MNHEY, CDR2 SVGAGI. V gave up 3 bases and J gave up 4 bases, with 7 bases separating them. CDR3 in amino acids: CASSYRRNQPQHF. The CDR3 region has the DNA TGTGCCAGCAGTTATCGGAGGAATCAGCCCCAGCATTTT.